The subject of this entry is one T cell receptor beta chain. What it binds is unknown. Sorting that relied on CD45RO/CCR7/CD25/CD127/CD95/CD27 yielded CD4+ naive, central memory, regulatory and stem cell-like memory cells. This sample is part of a study of beta chain features in type 1 diabetes. Study observations and caveats: Significant though moderate, a shortening of TCRB CDR3s appeared in all four CD4+ subsets of Type 1 diabetes patients.

Every isolated RNA sample was fully reverse transcribed, so sequencing captured expressed TCRB transcripts. Method: immunoSEQ multiplex PCR; TCRdb's copy keeps in-frame clones and lacks some. The table has fewer than 300,000 clones, approximately 10% seen once. This TCR came from a man younger than 45 with type 1 diabetes. The sample was naive CD4+ T cells from blood.

The CDR3 DNA is TGCAGCGTTGAAGGGGGAGACACCATATATTTT. Translating gives CSVEGGDTIYF. The rearrangement links TRBV29-1 to TRBJ1-3; D gene uncertain. This CDR3 comprises 11 residues. Germline V gives CDR1 SQVTM, CDR2 ANQGSEA. Trimming shortened V by 1 base and J by 8 bases, and 6 bases separated the two germline ends.